This T cell receptor beta chain was sequenced during a study of control samples from healthy donors and cancer patients. Turning to this clone: At one of its ends the junction is not consistent with the germline gene, which may arise from a read error.

CDR1 and CDR2 from the germline V gene are SGHKS and YYEKEE (reference sequence). The CDR3 is 13 amino acids. Here immunoSEQ multiplex PCR was the method, and the copy in TCRdb shows in-frame clones only, minus some. Of tens of thousands of clones listed, roughly 94% are singletons. The chain couples TRBV5-5 to TRBJ2-1; tentatively, D is TRBD2 (5 bases). The TCR was taken from a man aged 25-40 years in good health. Input material: blood. The CDR3 nucleotides are TGTGCCAGCAGGTTGGGAGCCTACAATGAGCAGTTCTTC. It is translated as CASRLGAYNEQFF.